The 15 T cell receptor beta chains reported below all come from one sample, sequenced in a study of T cell repertoires in cytomegalovirus infection (dated by TCRdb to between 2019 and 2020). Data came from an Illumina HiSeq 1500. TCRdb reprocessed the public reads (quality trimming at Q25 with fastp, clone calling with MiXCR) and kept in-frame beta chains. Each CDR3 protein gets just one entry, which takes the most common genes and DNA from the rows behind it. A total of fewer than 1,000,000 distinct CDR3 sequences appear in this sample, 31% of them only once. About an eighth of the sample comes from the top ten. According to the study, the label for this sample's treatment or condition signals: in vitro stimulation with specific CMV peptide epitopes to enrich CMV-specific T cells. Their antigens are not known. The sample in question was cultured CD8+ T cells from PBMCs, obtained from culture after CMV antigen stimulation. These receptors were taken from a human donor in good health (CMV status not recorded). Some clones in this sample may be carry-over from other donors' samples.

This rearrangement joins TRBV19 to TRBJ2-6, with D unclear. The CDR3 sequence is 15 residues long. Trimming took off 3 bases at V and 0 bases at J, with 6 bases between the two ends. CDR1 and CDR2 from the germline V gene are LNHDA and SQIVND (reference sequence). The CDR3 loop reads CASSIVHSGANVLTF. CDR3 sequence (DNA): TGTGCCAGTAGTATTGTCCACTCTGGGGCCAACGTCCTGACTTTC.

The rearrangement joins TRBV29-1 to TRBJ1-2; maybe TRBD1 (5 bases). The CDR3 length is 15 residues. The germline CDR1 and CDR2 sequences are SQVTM and ANQGSEA. V lost 6 bases, J lost 1 base, and 18 bases lay in between. This CDR3 is CSVFSDSLYNYGYTF. The CDR3 region has the DNA TGCAGCGTCTTCTCTGACAGCCTCTATAACTATGGCTACACCTTC.

This clonotype was observed a handful of times. V usage is TRBV6-1 and J usage is TRBJ2-7, with D perhaps assigned TRBD1 or TRBD2 (5 bases each). CDR1 is MNHNS, CDR2 SASEGT, per germline. The CDR3 spans 15 residues. V was shortened by 3 bases and J by 5 bases, with 17 bases between the two germline ends. The CDR3 bases are TGTGCCAGCAGTGAGGCAGGGACGGTCAACGACGAGCAGTACGTC. It is translated as CASSEAGTVNDEQYV.

The V call is TRBV19, the J call TRBJ2-5; either TRBD1 or TRBD2 may supply D (7 bases each). V was shortened by 7 bases and J by 3 bases, with 21 bases between the two germline ends. Germline V gene data show CDR1 as LNHDA and CDR2 as SQIVND (reference sequence). The CDR3 spans 16 residues. The CDR3 loop is CASNEGRGRVEETQYF. DNA for the CDR3: TGTGCCAGTAATGAAGGGAGGGGGCGGGTAGAAGAGACCCAGTACTTC.

Notes on this clonotype: Germline and junction disagree at one end, which may indicate a read error. The V gene is TRBV6-5, the J gene TRBJ1-1; a possible D gene is TRBD1 (6 bases). Per germline, CDR1 MNHEY and CDR2 SVGAGI. The CDR3 sequence is 15 residues long. The DNA for the CDR3 is TGTGCCAGCAGTTACTCGTCGGGGGCAGGCACTAAAGCTTTCTTT. It codes for CASSYSSGAGTKAFF.

This clonotype came up many times. V and J are TRBV7-2 and TRBJ2-4; no clear D. V lost 1 base and J 0 bases, leaving 7 bases between the germline ends. Germline loops: CDR1 SGHTA, CDR2 FQGNSA. The CDR3 runs to 15 residues. CDR3 sequence reads: CASSLGYIAKNIQYF. The CDR3 nucleotides read TGTGCCAGCAGCTTAGGATACATAGCCAAAAACATTCAGTACTTC.

This clonotype was counted only a few times. The chain is built from TRBV7-3 and TRBJ1-1; possibly TRBD1 for D (5 bases). Germline values: CDR1 SGHTA, CDR2 FQGTGA. The CDR3 is 18 residues long. With 1 base removed from V and 0 bases from J, the gap between germline ends came to 18 bases. CDR3 loop: CASSLNPLGRSMNTEAFF. Written as DNA, the CDR3 is TGTGCCAGCAGCTTAAACCCCTTGGGACGGAGCATGAACACTGAAGCTTTCTTT.

This CDR3 reads CASSEGLAGVHEQFF. CDR3 nucleotides: TGTGCCAGCAGTGAGGGACTAGCGGGGGTACATGAGCAGTTCTTC. The V and J genes are TRBV2 and TRBJ2-1; 14 positions agree with TRBD2. V lost 3 bases and J lost 8; bases outside the gene matches: 3. Germline CDR1 and CDR2: SNHLY and FYNNEI. This CDR3 region has 15 residues.

This clonotype showed up many times. The V and J genes are TRBV7-2 and TRBJ2-2; D possibly corresponds to TRBD1 (6 bases). V was shortened by 5 bases and J by 1 base, with 11 bases between the two germline ends. The CDR3 runs 15 residues. From germline, CDR1 is SGHTA and CDR2 FQGNSA. The CDR3 nucleotides are TGTGCCAGCAGCCCTGAGGGACAGAACACCGGGGAGCTGTTTTTT. Amino acids: CASSPEGQNTGELFF.

The chain links TRBV6-6 to TRBJ2-5; TRBD2 agrees at 11 bases. Germline V gives CDR1 MNHNY, CDR2 SVGAGI (reference sequence). V was pared by 2 bases and J by 0 bases, with 2 bases of the junction left unmatched. The CDR3 runs 16 residues. CDR3 sequence: CASSYPSGGYQETQYF. CDR3 bases: TGTGCCAGCAGTTACCCTAGCGGGGGGTACCAAGAGACCCAGTACTTC.

The rearrangement links TRBV27 to TRBJ2-7; 9 bases match TRBD1. The CDR3 spans 13 residues. Trimming at V came to 3 bases and at J to 6 bases, leaving 3 bases not matched to a gene. Germline assignment: CDR1 MNHEY and CDR2 SMNVEV (reference sequence). CDR3 DNA: TGTGCCAGCAGTTTCCTGACAGGGGGCGAGCAGTACGTC. Its protein product is CASSFLTGGEQYV.

This clonotype was seen a few times. The gene calls are TRBV29-1 and TRBJ1-4, with D unclear. Between the trimmed V and J ends, which lost 6 bases and 8 bases, there was a span of 10 bases. Germline V lookup: CDR1 SQVTM, CDR2 ANQGSEA. The CDR3 loop spans 11 amino acids. The CDR3 nucleotides are TGCAGCGTCAGGAGCGGGGAAAAACTGTTTTTT. This sequence encodes CSVRSGEKLFF.

This sequence joins TRBV12-3 or TRBV12-4 and TRBJ1-2; D is undetermined. V gave up 3 bases and J gave up 3 bases, with 14 bases separating them. The CDR3 is made up of 15 amino acids. DNA for the CDR3: TGTGCCAGCAGTTTCGAAGGACGGGTGGACTATGGCTACACCTTC. Translation gives CASSFEGRVDYGYTF.

The count of this clonotype is one. This may be a read error, as it is one base from a much larger clone. CDR3 sequence reads: CVSSLVTGDYEQYF. CDR3 DNA sequence: TGTGTCAGCAGCTTAGTAACAGGGGACTACGAGCAGTACTTC. The chain employs TRBV7-9 and TRBJ2-7, with 7 positions matching TRBD1. CDR1 is SEHNR and CDR2 is FQNEAQ in the germline V gene (reference sequence). The CDR3 sequence is 14 residues long. The entire variable domain, with the rest obtained from reference TRBV7-9 and TRBJ2-7, is as follows: DTGVSQNPRHKITKRGQNVTFRCDPISEHNRLYWYRQTLGQGPEFLTYFQNEAQLEKSRLLSDRFSAERPKGSFSTLEIQRTEQGDSAMYLCVSSLVTGDYEQYFGPGTRLTVT.

The chain joins TRBV3-1 to TRBJ2-2; D gene ambiguous. V gave up 5 bases and J gave up 4 bases, with 14 bases separating them. Germline CDR1 LGHDT, CDR2 YNNKEL (reference sequence). The CDR3 sequence is 15 residues long. Written as DNA, the CDR3 is TGTGCCAGCAGCTCGGGCCCTATGTCCACCGGGGAGCTGTTTTTT. Translation: CASSSGPMSTGELFF.